The entry below describes one T cell receptor beta chain. Its specificity is not known. From germline, CDR1 is MNHNY and CDR2 SVGAGI (reference sequence). V was cut by 1 base and J by 2 bases, with 6 bases left in between. This CDR3 has 14 amino acids. ViraFEST expansion of antigen-specific CD4+ T cells with viral peptide pools preceded sequencing. Culturing for 10 to 11 days preceded CD4+ T cell isolation. The vaccine recipients had no prior SARS-CoV-2 infection, with negative nucleocapsid antibodies. Half the medium was replaced with IL-2 medium on days 3 and 7. Sequencing used immunoSEQ multiplex PCR; TCRdb keeps in-frame clones, though not all of them. The sample carries roughly 20,000 clones, less than 85% recorded once. The data were obtained in a study of vaccination effects on CD4 cells after COVID-19. The study's findings and limits: From healthy vaccinees, only 1 of 255 vaccine-induced clones also reacted to common cold coronaviruses. The study found marked clonal contraction of infection- and vaccine-induced clones late after vaccination.

The receptor comes from a human donor who received a COVID-19 vaccine. The V and J genes are TRBV6-6 and TRBJ1-5; D uncertain. The sample was CD4+ T cells from PBMCs cultured with HCoV-229E spike peptides, taken before COVID-19 vaccination. The CDR3 protein is CASSYYDGNQPQHF. The CDR3 nucleotides read TGTGCCAGCAGTTACTATGATGGCAATCAGCCCCAGCATTTT.